The rows below give T cell receptor beta chains drawn from one sample of a study of T-cell reconstitution after alpha-beta-depleted transplantation in children. Using its own MiXCR run on the PCR reads, TCRdb lists one record per CDR3 protein. The sample has roughly 200,000 distinct CDR3 sequences; more than 12% are singletons. The sequenced sample was PBMCs from the stem cell graft donor, obtained from the stem cell graft. These receptors all stem from a human donor who donated a stem cell graft to a child with acute lymphoblastic leukemia. The CDR3 runs from the conserved cysteine through the conserved F or W. The order of the fields is J gene, D gene, clone size, V gene, CDR3 DNA, CDR3 protein. D genes are given only for firm matches. A clone size is listed for some rows: how often the clone was seen (once, few, many), or a class if it is expanded.

TRBJ2-1 TRBD2 NA TRBV5-1 TGCGCCAGTACGGCCGGGGCGGGAGTGTCCTACAATGAGCAGTTGTTC CASTAGAGVSYNEQLF
TRBJ2-1 NA many TRBV10-3 TGTGCCATCAGTGCCTTCGGATACAATGAGCAGTTCTTC CAISAFGYNEQFF
TRBJ1-1 NA many TRBV20-1 TGCAGTGCTAGGGCACAGGGAACTGAAGCTTTCTTT CSARAQGTEAFF
TRBJ2-5 NA many TRBV28 TGTGCCAGCAGTTTACGTCTCGGACAAGAGACCCAGTACTTC CASSLRLGQETQYF
TRBJ1-5 NA many TRBV28 TGTGCCAGCAGTTTCGGGTATCAGCCCCAGCATTTT CASSFGYQPQHF
TRBJ1-1 NA few TRBV4-1 TGCGCCAGCAGCCAATCGCCAGGGATTGTAGGCACTGAAGCTTTCTTT CASSQSPGIVGTEAFF
TRBJ2-7 TRBD1 many TRBV6-1 TGTGCCAGCAGGGGAAGCCCGGGACAGGGGTACTACGAGCAGTACTTC CASRGSPGQGYYEQYF
TRBJ2-7 NA NA TRBV12-3/TRBV12-4 TGTGCCAGCAGTCCGGATTGGTACGAGCAGTACTTC CASSPDWYEQYF
TRBJ1-1 NA many TRBV7-2 TGTGCCAGCAGCTTCCGGACAGTCTTCATGAACACTGAAGCTTTCTTT CASSFRTVFMNTEAFF
TRBJ2-3 TRBD1 many TRBV6-5 TGTGCCAGCAGTTACTCCAAAGACAGGGGAGTCACAGATACGCAGTATTTT CASSYSKDRGVTDTQYF
TRBJ1-4 NA NA TRBV20-1 TGCAGTGTCTCCGGGAGGGAAACTAATGAAAAACTGTTTTTT CSVSGRETNEKLFF
TRBJ1-1 NA few TRBV6-5 TGTGCCAGCAGTTACAGTGTGAAGACCACTGAAGCTTTCTTT CASSYSVKTTEAFF
TRBJ2-1 NA many TRBV5-1 TGCGCCAGCAGCTTTCCGGGACTAGGGGGCGGAGAGCAGTTCTTC CASSFPGLGGGEQFF
TRBJ2-1 TRBD2 many TRBV6-1 TGTGCCAGCAGGCCCCGTGGAGCGGGAGTAATGTCCTACAATGAGCAGTTCTTC CASRPRGAGVMSYNEQFF
TRBJ1-4 NA many TRBV12-3/TRBV12-4 TGTGCCAGCAGTCAGACCGGGCCACTAAATGAAAAACTGTTTTTT CASSQTGPLNEKLFF
TRBJ2-1 TRBD2 many TRBV5-1 TGCGCCAGCAGCTTCGATACTAGCGGGATCCCGGATGAGCAGTTCTTC CASSFDTSGIPDEQFF
TRBJ2-1 TRBD2 NA TRBV5-1 TGCGCCAGCAGCTTGGCCAAACTAGCGGGCCTGGACAATGAGCAGTTCTTC CASSLAKLAGLDNEQFF
TRBJ2-1 TRBD2 NA TRBV5-1 TGCGCCAGCAGCTTGGAGACGGGGGGGCCCTACAATGAGCAGTTCTTC CASSLETGGPYNEQFF
TRBJ2-2 NA few TRBV5-1 TGCGCCAGCAGCTTACAGGGCTACACCGGGGAGCTGTTTTTT CASSLQGYTGELFF
TRBJ1-2 TRBD1 NA TRBV11-2 TGTGCCAGCAGTTTTCCACCGGGACAGGGCTCCTATGGCTACACCTTC CASSFPPGQGSYGYTF
TRBJ2-7 TRBD1 many TRBV29-1 TGCAGCGCCAGACAGGGACCCGATTACGAGCAGTACTTC CSARQGPDYEQYF
TRBJ2-1 NA many TRBV10-3 TGTGCCATCAGTGAGTCCGGGACTCTCTCCTTCTCCTACAATGAGCAGTTCTTC CAISESGTLSFSYNEQFF
TRBJ2-1 TRBD2 many TRBV5-1 TGCGCCAGCAGCTTGGAGGCGGGAGTGTACAATGAGCAGTTCTTC CASSLEAGVYNEQFF
TRBJ1-5 NA many TRBV5-5 TGTGCCAGCAGCTTGGGGACGTGGACGAACAATCAGCCCCAGCATTTT CASSLGTWTNNQPQHF